The source of this T cell receptor (beta chain) is a study of blood T cell repertoires in COVID-19. Study-wide context: Italy, Spain and the United States were the sources of the convalescent and acute COVID-19 samples. In each case, the material was cDNA or gDNA derived from T cells, B-cell-depleted T cells, or PBMCs.

Original processing notes: How many nucleated cells were present was estimated from reference gene primer amplification. The data were produced by immunoSEQ multiplex PCR, yet TCRdb's version contains in-frame clones alone and is incomplete. The DNA was the basis for D and trimming; V, J and clone size are from that table. The repertoire holds about 95,000 clones, 89% seen once, with approximately 3.1% in the top ten. The CDR3 covers 17 residues. Trimming took 5 bases from V and 0 from J; bases not matched to a gene: 4. In germline, CDR1 is SGHAT, CDR2 FQNNGV. Material for sequencing was peripheral blood. The source of this sequence is a woman in her 70s with acute or convalescent COVID-19. V gene TRBV11-2 combines with J gene TRBJ2-2, with TRBD1 matching 12 bases. CDR3 residues: CASSPGTGGANTGELFF. The CDR3 DNA is TGTGCCAGCAGCCCCGGGACAGGGGGCGCGAACACCGGGGAGCTGTTTTTT.